Included here is one T cell receptor (beta chain) sequence, with context. Its antigen is as yet unknown. These data are taken from a study of response to subunit inactivated influenza vaccine. Study-level findings and limits: There was a suggestion from the authors that each seasonal influenza vaccination recruits few new T cells.

This CDR3 is 11 amino acids long. Trimming cost V 3 bases and J 13 bases, with 12 bases left between them. Germline-derived CDR1 and CDR2 are SQVTM and ANQGSEA. TCRdb recomputed calls from the RT-PCR reads with MiXCR, one row per CDR3 protein. Found here are 560,000 or so distinct CDR3 sequences, 6.5% to 8% of them singletons; the top ten hold 10% to 15%. The clonotype comes from a man aged 45 to 75 who received an inactivated influenza vaccine. This specimen was PBMCs from blood, taken 23 months after vaccination. This sequence joins TRBV29-1 and TRBJ2-2; D possibly corresponds to TRBD2 (6 bases). The CDR3 DNA reads as TGCAGCGTTGACGGGGGTATTGGGCTGTTTTTT. Protein: CSVDGGIGLFF.